The rows below give T cell receptor beta chains drawn from one sample of a study of blood T cell repertoires in COVID-19. Generated by immunoSEQ multiplex PCR, the TCRdb table keeps only in-frame clones and is missing some. The data show about 99,000 clones, 70% to 90% seen once. Sequenced input: peripheral blood. These receptors came from a human donor in a cohort sampled during active COVID-19. CDR3s include the opening cysteine and the closing phenylalanine or tryptophan. D genes are given only for firm matches. Size values are once, few and many counts, or a class for expanded clones, and some rows have none.

TGTGCCAGCAGCCAAGAATACAGCCCAGAGACCCAGTACTTC,CASSQEYSPETQYF,TRBJ2-5,NA,NA,TRBV3-1/TRBV3-2
TGCAGCGTTGGGTCCTCGCAGATCTACGAGCAGTACTTC,CSVGSSQIYEQYF,TRBJ2-7,NA,NA,TRBV29-1
TGTGCCTGGAGTGCAGGGGACAAAACCTCTGGAAACACCATATATTTT,CAWSAGDKTSGNTIYF,TRBJ1-3,NA,NA,TRBV30
TGTGCCAGCAGCTTAGTTCACTTTGATTTTAAAGCTGGGGCCAACGTCCTGACTTTC,CASSLVHFDFKAGANVLTF,TRBJ2-6,once,NA,TRBV7-4
TGCAGCGTTGTGGGACAGGGTCTTAATCAGCCCCAGCATTTT,CSVVGQGLNQPQHF,TRBJ1-5,few,TRBD1,TRBV29-1
TGTGCCAGCAGCTTAGCCAGGAGGAAGGGCATTCAGTACTTC,CASSLARRKGIQYF,TRBJ2-4,NA,NA,TRBV11-2
TGTGCCAGCAGTTTATGGGCTAACACCGGGGAGCTGTTTTTT,CASSLWANTGELFF,TRBJ2-2,NA,NA,TRBV28
TGCGCCAGCAGACCTAGACAGGGACCGAACAATGAGCAGTTCTTC,CASRPRQGPNNEQFF,TRBJ2-1,NA,TRBD1,TRBV4-1
TGTGCCACCAGCAGAGGAACTACAGGGTGGGCGAACTATGGCTACACCTTC,CATSRGTTGWANYGYTF,TRBJ1-2,NA,NA,TRBV15
TGTGCCAGCAGCGTAGGTCTACATGTTCGCCAAGGGGGCAGCAAAAACATTCAGTACTTC,CASSVGLHVRQGGSKNIQYF,TRBJ2-4,NA,TRBD1,TRBV9
TGTGCCAGCAGCCAAGATAGTTGGGCAGCCTACTTC,CASSQDSWAAYF,TRBJ2-7,NA,NA,TRBV3-1/TRBV3-2
TGTGCCAGCAGCCAAGCCCGGAGAACCGGGGAGCTGTTTTTT,CASSQARRTGELFF,TRBJ2-2,NA,NA,TRBV3-1/TRBV3-2
TGTGCCAGCAGCTTAGAGCTCGGGTGGACTAGCGGGAGATTGGAGCAGTACTTC,CASSLELGWTSGRLEQYF,TRBJ2-7,NA,TRBD2,TRBV11-2
TGTGCCAGCAGATGGGGGACAGTGGTACATGAAAAACTGTTTTTT,CASRWGTVVHEKLFF,TRBJ1-4,NA,TRBD1,TRBV6-6
TGTGCCAGCAGCTTGGAACTAGCGGCCATCTACGAGCAGTACTTC,CASSLELAAIYEQYF,TRBJ2-7,NA,TRBD2,TRBV5-4
TGTGCCTGGGGCGGCGGCTCTGGAAACACCATATATTTT,CAWGGGSGNTIYF,TRBJ1-3,NA,NA,TRBV30
TGTGCCAGCAGTTACGAGCGGGGGGGATGGGAGCAGTACTTC,CASSYERGGWEQYF,TRBJ2-7,NA,TRBD2,TRBV6-6
TGTGCCAGTAGTTTGGCTAGCGGGACCTACAATGAGCAGTTCTTC,CASSLASGTYNEQFF,TRBJ2-1,once,TRBD2,TRBV19
TGTGCCAGTAGCCGAGGTCAAACAGGGGGAACTGAAGCTTTCTTT,CASSRGQTGGTEAFF,TRBJ1-1,NA,TRBD1,TRBV19
TGTGCCAGCAGCATAACCTCGGGACATTACTATGGCTACACCTTC,CASSITSGHYYGYTF,TRBJ1-2,NA,NA,TRBV11-2
TGTGCCTCAAGTAGTGGACAGTCATCATCCTACGAGCAGTACTTC,CASSSGQSSSYEQYF,TRBJ2-7,NA,NA,TRBV10-3
TGTGCCAGCAGCCTCCGGGACAGGACCACTGAAGCTTTCTTT,CASSLRDRTTEAFF,TRBJ1-1,few,TRBD1,TRBV3-1/TRBV3-2
TGTGCCAGTGGGGGCACAGAATACGAGCAGTACTTC,CASGGTEYEQYF,TRBJ2-7,few,NA,TRBV19
TGTGCCAGCAGCTCGGGACTAGCGGGGGGACGTGATACGCAGTATTTT,CASSSGLAGGRDTQYF,TRBJ2-3,NA,TRBD2,TRBV7-2
TGTGCCACCAGTGACCCGGGGGACAGGCCATACGAGCAGTACTTC,CATSDPGDRPYEQYF,TRBJ2-7,NA,TRBD1,TRBV24-1
TGCGCCAGCAGCCAAGATGCAAGGACAGGACGCTACGAGCAGTACTTC,CASSQDARTGRYEQYF,TRBJ2-7,NA,TRBD1,TRBV4-3
TGCGCCAGCAGCCCGGGACTAGCGGGGGGGGTCCACGAGCAGTACTTC,CASSPGLAGGVHEQYF,TRBJ2-7,NA,TRBD2,TRBV5-1
TGTGCCAGCAGCGTAGGACAGGTGGACGCCTATGGCTACACCTTC,CASSVGQVDAYGYTF,TRBJ1-2,NA,NA,TRBV9
TGTGCCAGCACCGGAAGCTCGGACAGGGGACGCGAGCAGTACTTC,CASTGSSDRGREQYF,TRBJ2-7,NA,TRBD1,TRBV6-5
TGTCCCCAGCCGGGGGGTGTGGGGGAGACCCAGTACTTC,CPQPGGVGETQYF,TRBJ2-5,NA,TRBD2,TRBV9
TGTGCCAGCAGCTTAGCGCCTACCTACAATGAGCAGTTCTTC,CASSLAPTYNEQFF,TRBJ2-1,NA,NA,TRBV13
TGTGCCATCAGTGATTCAGGGGGCACAAACACCATATATTTT,CAISDSGGTNTIYF,TRBJ1-3,NA,TRBD1,TRBV10-3
TGTGCCAGCACCCGGACAGTACCCTCCTACGAGCAGTACTTC,CASTRTVPSYEQYF,TRBJ2-7,few,NA,TRBV28
TGTGCCAGCAGCCCACGGGGCCTAGCGGGATCAGGAGGGGGGGAGACCCAGTACTTC,CASSPRGLAGSGGGETQYF,TRBJ2-5,NA,TRBD2,TRBV7-2
TGTGCCAGCAGTTTAACGGGGAGCGAGCAGTACTTC,CASSLTGSEQYF,TRBJ2-7,NA,NA,TRBV27
TGTGCCAGCGCGGCAGGGGGCCATACTAATGAAAAACTGTTTTTT,CASAAGGHTNEKLFF,TRBJ1-4,NA,TRBD1,TRBV7-9
TGTGCCAGCAGCTTAAAGAGGGTGTCGGGAAGGGAGCAGTTCTTC,CASSLKRVSGREQFF,TRBJ2-1,NA,NA,TRBV7-8
TGTGCCAGCAGCCCGGACAGGGGTAGCAATCAGCCCCAGCATTTT,CASSPDRGSNQPQHF,TRBJ1-5,NA,TRBD1,TRBV7-9
TGTGCCAGCAGCACGGGACAGGCCAACTATGGCTACACCTTC,CASSTGQANYGYTF,TRBJ1-2,NA,TRBD1,TRBV28
TGCGCCAGCAGCTTGGTAGGGGCCGGAAACACCATATATTTT,CASSLVGAGNTIYF,TRBJ1-3,few,NA,TRBV5-1